The TCR beta chain described here comes from a study of T cell clonotyping in hematopoietic cell transplantation. Points from the study as a whole: Graft donor and pretransplant recipient Inverse Simpson Index values predicted broader posttransplant TCR diversity. No sorting was done, leaving CD4 and CD8 contributions mixed. Few recipient clonotypes overlapped donors; over 95% were de novo at given depth.

TCRdb's table, derived via immunoSEQ multiplex PCR, lists solely in-frame clones and lacks some. The data show around 16,000 clones, with 61% seen just once and 12% held by the top ten. V lost 2 bases and J lost 0, with 11 bases in between. The CDR3 totals 16 residues. The germline V gene encodes CDR1 MNHNY and CDR2 SVGAGI (reference sequence). This clone showed up just a few times. No antigen is known for it. Recipients were bled about 28 days pretransplant and at posttransplant days 30, 100, 180. The rearrangement links TRBV6-6 to TRBJ1-5, with D perhaps TRBD1 (5 bases). This material consisted of PBMCs, taken 30 days after allogeneic stem cell transplant. The origin of this receptor is a male patient aged 45-60 years who had an allogeneic stem cell transplant from an unrelated donor, so T cells may come from the graft donor. Some clones in this sample may be carry-over from other donors' samples. The CDR3 sequence: CASSYGAGNSNQPQHF. In nucleotides, the CDR3 is TGTGCCAGCAGTTACGGGGCAGGGAATAGCAATCAGCCCCAGCATTTT.